The next 4 T cell receptor beta chains were all read from a single sample in a study of cytomegalovirus exposure and HLA in healthy donors. The PCR ran on 60 Vbeta and 13 Jbeta primers. The method was immunoSEQ multiplex PCR; TCRdb's version includes in-frame clones alone and lacks a portion of them. The table has approximately 110,000 clones, roughly four fifths seen once. The sample comprised PBMCs. Receptor source: a woman aged 50 to 60 in good health and CMV-seropositive.

Written as DNA, the CDR3 is TGTGCCAGCAGCAGACAGGGGAGTAAAGAAAAACTGTTTTTT. Its protein is CASSRQGSKEKLFF. This rearrangement joins TRBV6-6 to TRBJ1-4, with 8 nucleotides matching TRBD1. The CDR3 spans 14 residues. Germline trimming cut 6 bases from V and 8 bases from J; bases unmatched to any gene: 8. Germline V gene sequence: CDR1 MNHNY, CDR2 SVGAGI (reference sequence).

The rearrangement links TRBV7-6 to TRBJ2-7; D is uncertain. V was cut by 4 bases and J by 0 bases, with 7 bases left in between. The CDR3 loop spans 13 amino acids. Per the germline V gene, CDR1 is SGHVS and CDR2 is FNYEAQ. For the CDR3, the DNA is TGTGCCAGCAGCTCTAGAAGCTCCTACGAGCAGTACTTC. Its translation: CASSSRSSYEQYF.

V is TRBV2 and J is TRBJ1-2, with D possibly matching TRBD1 (5 bases). Trimming pared 6 bases from V and 4 bases from J, leaving 15 bases between. This CDR3 is 14 amino acids long. The V gene's germline CDR1 is SNHLY and CDR2 FYNNEI. This CDR3 reads CASRGYRSGYGYTF. The CDR3 DNA reads TGTGCCAGCAGGGGATACAGGTCTGGCTATGGCTACACCTTC. Filled out from reference TRBV2 and TRBJ1-2, the complete variable domain reads EPEVTQTPSHQVTQMGQEVILRCVPISNHLYFYWYRQILGQKVEFLVSFYNNEISEKSEIFDDQFSVERPDGSNFTLKIRSTKLEDSAMYFCASRGYRSGYGYTFGSGTRLTVV.

The V call is TRBV5-4, the J call TRBJ2-5; D possibly corresponds to TRBD1 (7 bases). The germline V and J ends were trimmed by 4 bases and 3 bases, with 19 bases remaining between them. CDR1 is SGHNT and CDR2 is YYREEE in the germline V gene (reference sequence). The CDR3 extends over 16 amino acids. For the CDR3, the DNA is TGTGCCAGCAGCCTTGCAGGGGGTGGAGGGAAAGAGACCCAGTACTTC. It codes for CASSLAGGGGKETQYF.